Presented here are 23 T cell receptor beta chains from one specimen sequenced in a study of T-cell memory formation after mild COVID-19. TCRdb passed the 5' RACE reads through MiXCR, listing each CDR3 protein once. The table includes about 610,000 distinct CDR3 sequences, around a sixth detected once. The sequenced sample was PBMCs or a T cell subset sorted from them (not recorded which). All receptors derive from an adult woman who had mild COVID-19 (a few samples of this study predate the infection). Cell type and time point are not known.

This clonotype has just a few counts. The V and J genes are TRBV9 and TRBJ2-7, with D tentatively TRBD1 (5 bases). This CDR3 comprises 15 residues. CDR1 is SGDLS, CDR2 YYNGEE, per germline. V was clipped by 0 bases and J by 6 bases, with 16 bases between them. The CDR3 sequence is CASSVEAGLTSEQYF. CDR3 coding DNA: TGTGCCAGCAGCGTAGAGGCAGGGTTGACTTCCGAGCAGTACTTC.

The J gene is TRBJ2-1, the V gene TRBV5-4; TRBD2 aligns across 13 bases. Per germline, CDR1 SGHNT and CDR2 YYREEE (reference sequence). This CDR3 region has 20 residues. V shed 1 base, J shed 0 bases, and the junction held 10 bases outside the gene matches. CDR3 in amino acids: CASSLPGVLAGGHSYNEQFF. The CDR3 region has the DNA TGTGCCAGCAGCTTGCCAGGGGTACTAGCGGGGGGGCACTCCTACAATGAGCAGTTCTTC.

The V call is TRBV7-9, the J call TRBJ2-1; D is tentatively TRBD1 or TRBD2 (6 bases each). This CDR3 contains 17 residues. Germline values: CDR1 SEHNR, CDR2 FQNEAQ (reference sequence). V shed 1 base and J shed 4 bases, with 17 bases lying between them. CDR3 in amino acids: CASSLGPGGGPYNEQFF. In DNA form, the CDR3 reads TGTGCCAGCAGCTTAGGGCCCGGGGGCGGGCCTTACAATGAGCAGTTCTTC.

The chain employs TRBV12-3 or TRBV12-4 and TRBJ1-1, with D maybe TRBD1 (6 bases). The CDR3 loop spans 13 amino acids. The ends were cut back, 4 bases at V and 6 bases at J, with 12 bases in the middle. CDR3 sequence reads: CASSSGRGAEAFF. CDR3 DNA: TGTGCCAGCAGTTCCGGAAGGGGGGCTGAAGCTTTCTTT.

The genes are TRBV12-3 or TRBV12-4 and TRBJ1-1, with a weak D call TRBD1 (5 bases). Trimming removed 4 bases from V and 6 bases from J, with 27 bases in between. CDR3 length: 18 residues. CDR3 nucleotide sequence: TGTGCCAGCAGTTACACCACGGGCAGGGAAATATTCCATTCTGAAGCTTTCTTT. Translated: CASSYTTGREIFHSEAFF.

This clonotype was recorded a few times. This chain links TRBV28 with TRBJ2-6, with a tentative D call TRBD1 (5 bases). This CDR3 contains 17 residues. Trimming took off 5 bases at V and 1 base at J, with 15 bases between the two ends. Germline loops: CDR1 MDHEN, CDR2 SYDVKM. The CDR3 sequence: CASSLAGSYSGANVLTF. As DNA, the CDR3 is TGTGCCAGCAGTCTCGCAGGGTCCTATTCTGGGGCCAACGTCCTGACTTTC.

The chain recombines TRBV12-3 or TRBV12-4 with TRBJ2-7; 7 bases agree with TRBD1. The CDR3 is made up of 15 amino acids. V trimming: 5 bases; J trimming: 4 bases; junction bases outside the gene matches: 11. The CDR3 here is CASSTQSGQMYEQYF. CDR3 DNA: TGTGCCAGCAGTACACAGTCGGGACAGATGTACGAGCAGTACTTC.

The chain recombines TRBV4-1 with TRBJ1-2; D may be TRBD1 (6 bases). This CDR3 is built from 17 residues. CDR1 is MGHRA and CDR2 is YSYEKL in the germline V gene. V shed 0 bases and J shed 1 base, with 15 bases lying between them. The CDR3 DNA reads as TGCGCCAGCAGCCAAGATCGAGGGGGGTGGGATAACTATGGCTACACCTTC. Amino acid sequence: CASSQDRGGWDNYGYTF.

The chain links TRBV5-1 to TRBJ2-3; 7 bases match TRBD1. V shed 4 bases, J shed 5 bases, and the junction held 4 bases outside the gene matches. This CDR3 comprises 13 residues. Germline CDR1 reads SGHRS; CDR2 reads YFSETQ. CDR3 sequence (DNA): TGCGCCAGCAGCCGACAGGGTGAAGATACGCAGTATTTT. Translating it yields CASSRQGEDTQYF.

The gene calls are TRBV14 and TRBJ1-1; D unclear. This CDR3 region has 13 residues. Germline V gene data show CDR1 as SGHDN and CDR2 as FVKESK. V was trimmed by 2 bases and J by 4 bases, leaving 8 bases between them. CDR3: CASSQFVTTEAFF. The CDR3 DNA reads TGTGCCAGCAGCCAATTCGTGACCACTGAAGCTTTCTTT.

The genes are TRBV12-3 or TRBV12-4 and TRBJ1-5, with D hard to call. This CDR3 has 16 residues. V was trimmed by 3 bases and J by 2 bases, leaving 14 bases between them. The CDR3 DNA is TGTGCCAGCAGTTTGATAGAAGCCGAAGGCAATCAGCCCCAGCATTTT. Translation gives CASSLIEAEGNQPQHF.

This chain connects TRBV20-1 to TRBJ1-2, with D tentatively TRBD1 (6 bases). Germline CDR1 DFQATT, CDR2 SNEGSKA (reference sequence). This CDR3 spans 14 amino acids. Trimming left V 3 bases short and J 3 bases short, with 14 bases between. The CDR3 is CSARAGVDYYGYTF. CDR3 DNA: TGCAGTGCTAGGGCAGGGGTGGATTACTATGGCTACACCTTC.

This clonotype was seen a handful of times. V usage is TRBV25-1 and J usage is TRBJ1-4; a weak D match, TRBD1 (6 bases). Germline loops: CDR1 MGHDK, CDR2 SYGVNS. The CDR3 loop spans 16 amino acids. V lost 5 bases and J 8 bases, leaving 21 bases between the germline ends. The CDR3 sequence is CASSFRGSANAEKLFF. In DNA form, the CDR3 reads TGTGCCAGCAGTTTCAGGGGCTCGGCTAATGCGGAAAAACTGTTTTTT.

This clonotype was counted only a few times. This sequence joins TRBV5-6 and TRBJ1-2, with 7 bases lining up with TRBD1. This CDR3 contains 18 residues. Germline assignment: CDR1 SGHDT and CDR2 YYEEEE. The junction had 13 bases not matched to a gene; V was cut back by 2 bases and J by 0 bases. The CDR3 DNA sequence: TGTGCCAGCAGCTTCCCCTCAGGGGGGGACCTGACTAACTATGGCTACACCTTC. Translation gives CASSFPSGGDLTNYGYTF.

The chain joins TRBV12-3 or TRBV12-4 to TRBJ1-5; D may be TRBD1 (5 bases). The germline V and J ends were trimmed by 4 bases and 9 bases, with 22 bases remaining between them. The CDR3 spans 16 residues. This CDR3 reads CASSYSLGGSAGPQHF. Here the CDR3 DNA reads TGTGCCAGCAGTTACTCCCTCGGGGGTTCGGCGGGGCCCCAGCATTTT.

This clonotype was observed a handful of times. The chain links TRBV6-1 to TRBJ2-2; 9 bases map to TRBD2. The CDR3 covers 16 residues. J was trimmed by 2 bases and V by 7 bases; bases with no gene match: 8. Germline lookup yields CDR1 MNHNS and CDR2 SASEGT. The CDR3: CASIISGSINTGELFF. Here the CDR3 DNA reads TGTGCCAGCATTATTAGCGGGAGTATTAACACCGGGGAGCTGTTTTTT.

The DNA of the CDR3 is TGTGCCAGTAGTATTAACAGGGGAAGAGAGACCCAGTACTTC. This gives the protein CASSINRGRETQYF. This chain uses TRBV19 with TRBJ2-5; 7 nucleotides line up with TRBD1. CDR3 length: 14 amino acids. With V trimmed by 3 bases and J by 4 bases, 5 bases remained unmatched. The V gene's germline CDR1 is LNHDA and CDR2 SQIVND (reference sequence).

This clonotype appeared many times. This chain links TRBV7-3 with TRBJ2-1; the D is unclear. The CDR3 spans 16 residues. V lost 2 bases and J 1 base, leaving 12 bases between the germline ends. From germline, CDR1 is SGHTA and CDR2 FQGTGA. The CDR3 sequence: CASSLSGRASYNEQFF. For the CDR3, the DNA is TGTGCCAGCAGCTTATCGGGCAGAGCTTCCTACAATGAGCAGTTCTTC.

The CDR3, as DNA: TGCAGCGTACGGGGGATTGTGGCCAAAAACATTCAGTACTTC. Translation gives CSVRGIVAKNIQYF. The chain joins TRBV29-1 to TRBJ2-4, with a possible D match to TRBD2 (6 bases). V gave up 6 bases and J gave up 1 base, with 13 bases separating them. Germline V gene data show CDR1 as SQVTM and CDR2 as ANQGSEA. The CDR3 sequence is 14 residues long.

The chain joins TRBV4-3 to TRBJ2-7, with 9 bases that match TRBD2. CDR3 size: 15 residues. V lost 4 bases and J lost 5; bases outside the gene matches: 9. In germline, CDR1 is LGHNA, CDR2 YSLEER. CDR3 sequence (DNA): TGCGCCAGCAGCCGAGGACTAGCGTTAAACCACGAGCAGTACTTC. Protein sequence: CASSRGLALNHEQYF.

This clonotype appeared a few times. The CDR3 protein is CAWSAPGTRGTEAFF. CDR3 bases: TGTGCCTGGAGTGCCCCCGGGACTCGGGGCACTGAAGCTTTCTTT. V usage is TRBV30 and J usage is TRBJ1-1, with D tentatively TRBD1 (5 bases). Trimming removed 1 base at V and 4 bases at J, with 16 bases between. CDR1 is GTSNPN, CDR2 SVGIG, per germline (reference sequence). The CDR3 loop spans 15 amino acids.

This clonotype was seen ten or more times. The chain uses TRBV4-1 and TRBJ2-5; D possibly corresponds to TRBD1 (5 bases). CDR3 length: 13 residues. Per germline, CDR1 MGHRA and CDR2 YSYEKL. V lost 4 bases and J 4 bases, leaving 10 bases between the germline ends. For the CDR3, the DNA is TGCGCCAGCAGCCTGGGAAGGGGAGAGACCCAGTACTTC. The encoded protein is CASSLGRGETQYF.

This clonotype was observed many times. The chain has TRBV4-2 and TRBJ2-1; the match to TRBD2 covers 11 bases. CDR3 length: 15 amino acids. CDR1 is LGHNA and CDR2 is YNFKEQ in the germline V gene. V shed 3 bases, J shed 3 bases, and the junction held 1 base outside the gene matches. In nucleotides, the CDR3 is TGTGCCAGCAGCCAGGGACTAGCGGTCTACAATGAGCAGTTCTTC. This encodes CASSQGLAVYNEQFF.